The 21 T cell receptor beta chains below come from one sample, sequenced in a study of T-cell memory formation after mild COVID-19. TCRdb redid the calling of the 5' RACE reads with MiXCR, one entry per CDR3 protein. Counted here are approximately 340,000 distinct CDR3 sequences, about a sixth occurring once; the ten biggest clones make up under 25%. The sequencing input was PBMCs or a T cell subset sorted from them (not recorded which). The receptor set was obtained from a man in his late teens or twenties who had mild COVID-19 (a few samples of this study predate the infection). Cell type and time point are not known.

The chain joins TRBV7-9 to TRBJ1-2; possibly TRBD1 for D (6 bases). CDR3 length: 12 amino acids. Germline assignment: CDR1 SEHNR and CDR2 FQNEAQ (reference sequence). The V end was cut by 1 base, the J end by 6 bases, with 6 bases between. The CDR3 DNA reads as TGTGCCAGCAGCTTAGGGGACAATGGCTACACCTTC. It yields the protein CASSLGDNGYTF.

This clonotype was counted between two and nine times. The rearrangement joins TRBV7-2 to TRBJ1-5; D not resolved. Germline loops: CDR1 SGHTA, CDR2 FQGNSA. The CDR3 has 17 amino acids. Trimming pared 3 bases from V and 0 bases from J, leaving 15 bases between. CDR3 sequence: CASSFLGRSYSNQPQHF. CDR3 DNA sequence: TGTGCCAGCAGCTTCTTAGGTCGGAGCTATAGCAATCAGCCCCAGCATTTT.

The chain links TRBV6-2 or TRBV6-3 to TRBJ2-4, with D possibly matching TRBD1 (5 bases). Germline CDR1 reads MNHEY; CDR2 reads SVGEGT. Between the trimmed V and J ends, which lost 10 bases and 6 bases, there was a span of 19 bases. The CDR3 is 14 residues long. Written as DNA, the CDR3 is TGTGCCACCCTCCTTGGCAGGGTAGGAAACATTCAGTACTTC. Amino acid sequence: CATLLGRVGNIQYF.

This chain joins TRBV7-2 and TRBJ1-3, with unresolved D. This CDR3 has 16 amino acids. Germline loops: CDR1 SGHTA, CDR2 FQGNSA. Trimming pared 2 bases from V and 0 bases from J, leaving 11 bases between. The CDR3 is CASSLMPVFSGNTIYF. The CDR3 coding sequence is TGTGCCAGCAGCTTAATGCCCGTTTTCTCTGGAAACACCATATATTTT.

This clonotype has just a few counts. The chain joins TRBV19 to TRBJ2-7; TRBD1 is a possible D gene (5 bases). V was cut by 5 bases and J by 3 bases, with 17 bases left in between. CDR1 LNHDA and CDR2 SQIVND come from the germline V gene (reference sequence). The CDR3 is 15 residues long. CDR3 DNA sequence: TGTGCCAGTAGTGGACATGGGGTGGCGAACTACGAGCAGTACTTC. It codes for CASSGHGVANYEQYF. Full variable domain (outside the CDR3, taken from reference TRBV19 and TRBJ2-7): DGGITQSPKYLFRKEGQNVTLSCEQNLNHDAMYWYRQDPGQGLRLIYYSQIVNDFQKGDIAEGYSVSREKKESFPLTVTSAQKNPTAFYLCASSGHGVANYEQYFGPGTRLTVT.

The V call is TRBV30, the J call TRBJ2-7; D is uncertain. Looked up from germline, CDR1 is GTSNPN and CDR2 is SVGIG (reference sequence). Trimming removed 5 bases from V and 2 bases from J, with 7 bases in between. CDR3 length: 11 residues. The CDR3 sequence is CAWVETYEQYF. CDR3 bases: TGTGCCTGGGTTGAGACCTACGAGCAGTACTTC. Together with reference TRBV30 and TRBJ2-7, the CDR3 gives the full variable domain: SQTIHQWPATLVQPVGSPLSLECTVEGTSNPNLYWYRQAAGRGLQLLFYSVGIGQISSEVPQNLSASRPQDRQFILSSKKLLLSDSGFYLCAWVETYEQYFGPGTRLTVT.

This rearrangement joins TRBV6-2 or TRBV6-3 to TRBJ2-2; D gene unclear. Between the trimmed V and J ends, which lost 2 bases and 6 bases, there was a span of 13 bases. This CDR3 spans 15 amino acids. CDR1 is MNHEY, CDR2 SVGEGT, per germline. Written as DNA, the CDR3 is TGTGCCAGCAGTTACAGTCCAGCAGAGGCCGGGGAGCTGTTTTTT. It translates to CASSYSPAEAGELFF.

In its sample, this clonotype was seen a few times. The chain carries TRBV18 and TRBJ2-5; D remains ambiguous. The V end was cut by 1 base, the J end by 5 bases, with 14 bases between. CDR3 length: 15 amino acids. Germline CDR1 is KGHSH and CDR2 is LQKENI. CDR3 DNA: TGTGCCAGCTCACCACTACCGGTTACCGGGGAGACCCAGTACTTC. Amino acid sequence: CASSPLPVTGETQYF.

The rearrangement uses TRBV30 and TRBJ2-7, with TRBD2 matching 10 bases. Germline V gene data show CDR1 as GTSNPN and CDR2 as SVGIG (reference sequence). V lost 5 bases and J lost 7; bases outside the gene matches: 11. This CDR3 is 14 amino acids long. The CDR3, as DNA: TGTGCCTGGGAGAGCGGGGGGGCCGGTGAGGAGCAGTACTTC. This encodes CAWESGGAGEEQYF.

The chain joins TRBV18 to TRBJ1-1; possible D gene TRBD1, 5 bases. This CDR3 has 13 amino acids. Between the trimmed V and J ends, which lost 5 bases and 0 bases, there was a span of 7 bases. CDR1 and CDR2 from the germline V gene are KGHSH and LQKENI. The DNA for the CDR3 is TGTGCCAGCTCAGACAGCATGAACACTGAAGCTTTCTTT. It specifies CASSDSMNTEAFF.

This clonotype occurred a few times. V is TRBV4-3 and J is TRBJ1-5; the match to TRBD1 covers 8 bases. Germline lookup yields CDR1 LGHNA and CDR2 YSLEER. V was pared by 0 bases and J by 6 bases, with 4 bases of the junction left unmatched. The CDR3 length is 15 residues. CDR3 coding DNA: TGCGCCAGCAGCCAAGACAGGGGGCGGACTCAGCCCCAGCATTTT. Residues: CASSQDRGRTQPQHF.

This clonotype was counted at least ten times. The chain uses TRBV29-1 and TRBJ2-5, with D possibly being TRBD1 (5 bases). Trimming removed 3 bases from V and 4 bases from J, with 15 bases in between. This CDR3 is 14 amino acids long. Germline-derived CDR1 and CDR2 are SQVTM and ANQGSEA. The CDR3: CSVEVPGSLETQYF. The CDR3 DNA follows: TGCAGCGTTGAGGTACCAGGGTCTCTAGAGACCCAGTACTTC.

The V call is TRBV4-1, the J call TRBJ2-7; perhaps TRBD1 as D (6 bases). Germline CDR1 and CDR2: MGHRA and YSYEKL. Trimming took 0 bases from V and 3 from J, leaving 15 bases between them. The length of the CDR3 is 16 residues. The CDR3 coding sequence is TGCGCCAGCAGCCAAGATGTAGGACAGTTCAACTACGAGCAGTACTTC. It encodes CASSQDVGQFNYEQYF.

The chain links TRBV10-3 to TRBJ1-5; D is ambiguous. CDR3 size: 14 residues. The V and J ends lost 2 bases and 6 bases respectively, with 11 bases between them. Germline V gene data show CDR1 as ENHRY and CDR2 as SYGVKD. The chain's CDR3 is CAISEGPGGQPQHF. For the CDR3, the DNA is TGTGCCATCAGTGAGGGGCCTGGAGGTCAGCCCCAGCATTTT.

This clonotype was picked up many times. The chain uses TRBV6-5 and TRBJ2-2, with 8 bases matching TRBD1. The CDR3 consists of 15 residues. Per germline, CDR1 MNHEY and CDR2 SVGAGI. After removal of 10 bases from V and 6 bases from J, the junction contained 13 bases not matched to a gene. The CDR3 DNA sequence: TGTGCCACTAGACGGCAGGGGGCGATGGCCGGGGAGCTGTTTTTT. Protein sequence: CATRRQGAMAGELFF.

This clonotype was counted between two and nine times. CDR3 region: CAISKTSGGPPGANEQFF. The CDR3 nucleotides read TGTGCCATCAGCAAGACTAGCGGGGGACCCCCAGGGGCCAATGAGCAGTTCTTC. The chain recombines TRBV10-3 with TRBJ2-1; 12 positions agree with TRBD2. Trimming at V came to 6 bases and at J to 6 bases, leaving 15 bases not matched to a gene. CDR3 length: 18 amino acids. CDR1 and CDR2 from the germline V gene are ENHRY and SYGVKD.

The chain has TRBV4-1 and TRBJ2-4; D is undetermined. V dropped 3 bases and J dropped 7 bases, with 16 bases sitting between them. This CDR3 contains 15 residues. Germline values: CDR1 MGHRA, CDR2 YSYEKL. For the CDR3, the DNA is TGCGCCAGCAGCCACAGGCCCTTGGAACGGAACATTCAGTACTTC. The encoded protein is CASSHRPLERNIQYF.

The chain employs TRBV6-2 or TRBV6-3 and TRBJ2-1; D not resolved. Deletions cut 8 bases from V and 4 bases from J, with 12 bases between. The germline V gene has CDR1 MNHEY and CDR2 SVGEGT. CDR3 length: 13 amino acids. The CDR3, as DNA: TGTGCCAGCGGCTTGAACGCTTACAATGAGCAGTTCTTC. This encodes CASGLNAYNEQFF.

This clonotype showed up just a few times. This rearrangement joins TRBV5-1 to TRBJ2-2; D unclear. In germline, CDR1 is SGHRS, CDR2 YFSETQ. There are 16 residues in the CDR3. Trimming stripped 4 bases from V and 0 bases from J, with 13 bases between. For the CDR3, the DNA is TGCGCCAGCAGCCCAACCCCCAAACCGAACACCGGGGAGCTGTTTTTT. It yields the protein CASSPTPKPNTGELFF.

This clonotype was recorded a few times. This CDR3 reads CASTSGTSGGAAYNEQFF. DNA of the CDR3: TGTGCCAGCACCTCCGGCACTAGCGGGGGGGCTGCCTACAATGAGCAGTTCTTC. The V call is TRBV7-9, the J call TRBJ2-1; 13 bases align to TRBD2. Unmatched junction bases numbered 11, after V lost 7 bases and J lost 2 bases. The CDR3 spans 18 residues. Germline V gives CDR1 SEHNR, CDR2 FQNEAQ (reference sequence).

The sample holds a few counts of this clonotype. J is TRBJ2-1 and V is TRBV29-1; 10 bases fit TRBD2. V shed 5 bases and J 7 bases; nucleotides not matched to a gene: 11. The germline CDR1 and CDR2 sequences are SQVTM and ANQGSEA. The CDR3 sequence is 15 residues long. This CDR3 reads CSVMLASGGANEQFF. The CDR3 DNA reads TGCAGCGTTATGCTCGCGAGCGGGGGGGCTAATGAGCAGTTCTTC.